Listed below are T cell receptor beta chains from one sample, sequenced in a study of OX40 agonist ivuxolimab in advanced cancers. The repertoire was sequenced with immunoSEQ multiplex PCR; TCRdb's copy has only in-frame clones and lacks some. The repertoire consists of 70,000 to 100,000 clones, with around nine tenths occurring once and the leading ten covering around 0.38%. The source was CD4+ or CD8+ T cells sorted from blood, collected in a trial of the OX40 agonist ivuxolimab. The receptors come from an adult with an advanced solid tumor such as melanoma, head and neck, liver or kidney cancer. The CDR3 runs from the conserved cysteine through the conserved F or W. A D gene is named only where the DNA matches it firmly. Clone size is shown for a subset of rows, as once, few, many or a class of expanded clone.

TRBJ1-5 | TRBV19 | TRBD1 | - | TGTGCCAGTAGCCGCGGGACAGGCGGCAATCAGCCCCAGCATTTT | CASSRGTGGNQPQHF
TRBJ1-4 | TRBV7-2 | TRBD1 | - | TGTGCCAGCAGCTTGTGGACAGGGGGCGCCGGTAATGAAAAACTGTTTTTT | CASSLWTGGAGNEKLFF
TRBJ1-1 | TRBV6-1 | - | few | TGTGCCAGCAGAACCCCGAACACTGAAGCTTTCTTT | CASRTPNTEAFF
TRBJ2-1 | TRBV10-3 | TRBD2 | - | TGTGCCATCGATGAGGGAGCGGGAGTTCACAATGAGCAGTTCTTC | CAIDEGAGVHNEQFF
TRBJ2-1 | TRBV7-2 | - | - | TGTGCCAGCAGCTTCGGGGCCACTACCTACAATGAGCAGTTCTTC | CASSFGATTYNEQFF
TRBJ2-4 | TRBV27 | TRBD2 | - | TGTGCCAGCAGGAATCAGGCTAGCGGGACTAACATTCAGTACTTC | CASRNQASGTNIQYF
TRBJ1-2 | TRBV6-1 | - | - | TGTGCCAGCAGCGATCAAGGATCATATGGCTACACCTTC | CASSDQGSYGYTF
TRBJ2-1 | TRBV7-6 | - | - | TGTGCCAGCAGCCCAAGGGAGGACCACAATGAGCAGTTCTTC | CASSPREDHNEQFF
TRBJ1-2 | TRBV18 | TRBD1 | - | TGTGCCAGCTCACCATCGGGACAGAAGATGCGGGGCTACACCTTC | CASSPSGQKMRGYTF
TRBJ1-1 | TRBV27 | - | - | TGTGCCAGCAGTCACAAACTTGAGACGATTCGTGGACCCACTGAAGCTTTCTTT | CASSHKLETIRGPTEAFF
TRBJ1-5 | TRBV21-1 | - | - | TGTGCCAGCAGCAAAGCCCCGGGACAGGGATTTCAGCCCCAGCATTTT | CASSKAPGQGFQPQHF
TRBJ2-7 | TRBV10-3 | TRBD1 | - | TGTGCCATCAGCCGACAGGGGAGCTCCTACGAGCAGTACTTC | CAISRQGSSYEQYF
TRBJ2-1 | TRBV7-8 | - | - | TGTGCCAGCAGCCCACAGGGGGAGGGGATTGCGTACAATGAGCAGTTCTTC | CASSPQGEGIAYNEQFF
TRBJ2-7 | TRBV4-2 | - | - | TGTGCCAGCAGAGTAGGACAGTCCATCTCCTACGAGCAGTACTTC | CASRVGQSISYEQYF
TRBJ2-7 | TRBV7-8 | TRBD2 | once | TGTGCCAGCAGCTTAGCAGGGACTACAACCCCCTACGAGCAGTACTTC | CASSLAGTTTPYEQYF
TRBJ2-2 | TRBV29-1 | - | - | TGCAGCGTTGAAGGGGGTTCGGGGGGACAGGCCCGTGGTACCGGGGAGCTGTTTTTT | CSVEGGSGGQARGTGELFF
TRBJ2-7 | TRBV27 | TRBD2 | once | TGTGCCAGCAGTAAGGGACTAGCGGGAGAGCAGTACTTC | CASSKGLAGEQYF
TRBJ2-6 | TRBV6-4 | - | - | TGTGCCAGCGGGGACTCTGGGGCCAACGTCCTGACTTTC | CASGDSGANVLTF
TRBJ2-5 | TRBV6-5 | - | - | TGTGCCAGCAGTTACCGGGGCAGGGAACGAGAGACCCAGTACTTC | CASSYRGRERETQYF
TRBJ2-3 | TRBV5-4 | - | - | TGTGCCAGCAGCTTGGGCTGGGTAAGGAGAGGCTTCACAGATACGCAGTATTTT | CASSLGWVRRGFTDTQYF
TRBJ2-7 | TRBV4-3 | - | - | TGCGCCAGCAGCCAAGCTCCGGATTCCTACGAGCAGTACTTC | CASSQAPDSYEQYF
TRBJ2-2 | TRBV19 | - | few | TGTGCCACGACCCGGTCATTCACCGGGGAGCTGTTTTTT | CATTRSFTGELFF
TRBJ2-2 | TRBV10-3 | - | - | TGTGCCATCAAGGACTATCCTACGAACACCGGGGAGCTGTTTTTT | CAIKDYPTNTGELFF
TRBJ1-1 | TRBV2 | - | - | TGTGCCAGCAGTGCACAAGGACAGAGCGCTTGGACTGAAGCTTTCTTT | CASSAQGQSAWTEAFF
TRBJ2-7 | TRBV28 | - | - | TGTGCCAGCAGTTTAGGCCCAGCCTCCTACGAGCAGTACTTC | CASSLGPASYEQYF
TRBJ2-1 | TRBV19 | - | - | TGTGCCAGTAGTCAATGGGGGAGGCCTCTAACCTACAATGAGCAGTTCTTC | CASSQWGRPLTYNEQFF
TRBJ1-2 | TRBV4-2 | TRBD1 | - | TGTGCCAGCAGCCAAGATTCCCAGGGGGAAAACTATGGCTACACCTTC | CASSQDSQGENYGYTF
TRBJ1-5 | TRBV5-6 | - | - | TGTGCCAGCAGCATCTGGACAGTTAGCAATCAGCCCCAGCATTTT | CASSIWTVSNQPQHF
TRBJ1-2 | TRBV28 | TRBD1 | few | TGTGCCAGCAGTACACAGGGGGCAGGGTATGGCTACACCTTC | CASSTQGAGYGYTF
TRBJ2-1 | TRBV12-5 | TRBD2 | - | TGTGCTAGTGGTTTGCCCCCGGGACGGCTAGCGGGAATGGATGAGCAGTTCTTC | CASGLPPGRLAGMDEQFF
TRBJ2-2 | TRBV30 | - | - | TGTGCCTGGACCTCCCAGTCCGGCACCGGGGAGCTGTTTTTT | CAWTSQSGTGELFF
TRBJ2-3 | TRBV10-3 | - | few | TGTGCCATCCTAAACACAGATACGCAGTATTTT | CAILNTDTQYF
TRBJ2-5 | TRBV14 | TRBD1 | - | TGTGCCAGCAGCCGTCAGGGGGCAGGGGAGACCCAGTACTTC | CASSRQGAGETQYF
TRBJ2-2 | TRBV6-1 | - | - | TGTGCCAGCAGTCTGGACATACTGAACACCGGGGAGCTGTTTTTT | CASSLDILNTGELFF
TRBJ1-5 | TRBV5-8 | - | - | TGTGCCAGCAGCTTGGCGGGGGAATCCACCCGGCCCCAGCATTTT | CASSLAGESTRPQHF
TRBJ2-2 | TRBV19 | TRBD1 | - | TGTGCCAGTAGTATAGAGGGACAGGGGTACGGGGAGCTGTTTTTT | CASSIEGQGYGELFF
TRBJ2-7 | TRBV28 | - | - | TGTGCCAGCAGTCACCCCGGTGTCTACGAGCAGTACTTC | CASSHPGVYEQYF
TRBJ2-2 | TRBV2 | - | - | TGTGCCAGCAGTGGGACTTTCCGGGCGGGGGAGCTGTTTTTT | CASSGTFRAGELFF
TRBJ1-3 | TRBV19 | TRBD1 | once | TGTGCCAGTAGAAAACAGGGGACTAACTCTGGAAACACCATATATTTT | CASRKQGTNSGNTIYF
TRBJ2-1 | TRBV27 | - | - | TGTGCCAGCAGTTTAGCGGAACACTTCGGGGATGAGCAGTTCTTC | CASSLAEHFGDEQFF
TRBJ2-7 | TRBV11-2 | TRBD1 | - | TGTGCCAGCAGCCCATGGACAGGGTCCTACGAGCAGTACTTC | CASSPWTGSYEQYF
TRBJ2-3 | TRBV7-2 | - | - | TGTGCCAGCAGTTCAACCCGGTCAGGACGCACAGATACGCAGTATTTT | CASSSTRSGRTDTQYF
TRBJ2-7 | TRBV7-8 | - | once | TGTGCCAGCAGCTTACAGAGGACCGACTACGAGCAGTACTTC | CASSLQRTDYEQYF
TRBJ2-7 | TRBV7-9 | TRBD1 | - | TGTGCCAGCAGCTCGGGACAGGGGATGGCGGGCGAGCAGTACTTC | CASSSGQGMAGEQYF
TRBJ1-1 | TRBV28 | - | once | TGTGCCAGCAGTTCCGTAACACTTCTACCGAACACTGAAGCTTTCTTT | CASSSVTLLPNTEAFF
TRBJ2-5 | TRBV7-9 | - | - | TGTGCCAGCAGCTCTCCGACAGGACAAGAGACCCAGTACTTC | CASSSPTGQETQYF
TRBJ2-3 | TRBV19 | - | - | TGTGCCAGTAGTATATGGCAAGATACGCAGTATTTT | CASSIWQDTQYF
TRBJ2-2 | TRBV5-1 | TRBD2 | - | TGCGCCAGCAGGCGGGAGATCGGCACCGGGGAGCTGTTTTTT | CASRREIGTGELFF
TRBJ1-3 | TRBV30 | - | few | TGTGCCTGCCATCTTAGGGGCAGGCGTGATAGCTCTGGAAACACCATATATTTT | CACHLRGRRDSSGNTIYF
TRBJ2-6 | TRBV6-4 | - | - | TGTGCCAGCAGTGAGGTATTCTCTGGGGCCAACGTCCTGACTTTC | CASSEVFSGANVLTF
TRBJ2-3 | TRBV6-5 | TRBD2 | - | TGTGCCAGCAGTTATAGCGGGAGGACAGATACGCAGTATTTT | CASSYSGRTDTQYF
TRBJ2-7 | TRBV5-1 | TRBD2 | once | TGCGCCAGCAGGCGGCTAGCGGGACGTACCTACGAGCAGTACTTC | CASRRLAGRTYEQYF